This T cell receptor beta chain was sequenced during a study of regulatory T cells in long-lasting Graves disease. This clonotype appeared many times. Germline trimming cut 3 bases from V and 0 bases from J; bases unmatched to any gene: 10. Germline V gives CDR1 SGHDN, CDR2 FVKESK. There are 17 residues in the CDR3. Sequencing libraries for TCR beta were prepared with iRepertoire HTBI primers and Arm-PCR of CDR3 regions. As processed by the authors: Samples revealed approximately 67 TRBV and roughly 15 TRBJ segments. TCRdb redid the calling of the multiplex PCR reads with MiXCR, one entry per CDR3 protein. The V and J calls come from TCRdb's annotation, not from the publication. The profile shows some 250,000 distinct CDR3 sequences, roughly a fifth of them singletons. Time point given: newly diagnosed GD, antithyroid drugs for less than 3 months. PBMCs were the source of the RNA used for TCR sequencing.

The receptor's source is a female donor with Graves disease. Sequenced material: peripheral blood mononuclear cells (PBMCs), taken at new diagnosis, from a patient treated with antithyroid drugs. The rearrangement joins TRBV14 to TRBJ1-1; TRBD1 matches at 7 bases. The chain's CDR3 is CASSQGGRGNMNTEAFF. The CDR3 DNA follows: TGTGCCAGCAGCCAGGGGGGCAGGGGGAACATGAACACTGAAGCTTTCTTT.